One and the same sample provided the 20 T cell receptor beta chains below, sequenced in a study of CD8 T cells in ankylosing spondylitis. TCRdb analysed the 5' RACE reads with MiXCR anew, one entry per CDR3 protein. The table has roughly 14,000 distinct CDR3 sequences, 2.8% seen once. Sequenced: blood, either unsorted or a sorted T cell fraction (not recorded which). The receptors here all came from a male donor with ankylosing spondylitis or in good health (not recorded which).

At least ten counts were recorded for this clonotype. This sequence joins TRBV9 and TRBJ2-3; D not certain. In germline, CDR1 is SGDLS, CDR2 YYNGEE. The V and J ends lost 4 bases and 0 bases respectively, with 9 bases between them. CDR3 length: 14 residues. The CDR3 DNA is TGTGCCAGCAGCCTATCTTCTAGCACAGATACGCAGTATTTT. This encodes CASSLSSSTDTQYF.

This clonotype was detected many times. V gene TRBV9 combines with J gene TRBJ2-2; the match to TRBD2 covers 11 bases. Germline trimming cut 4 bases from V and 3 bases from J; bases unmatched to any gene: 8. The CDR3 contains 17 residues. Germline V CDR1 and CDR2: SGDLS, YYNGEE. The CDR3: CASSKTVLAGDTGELFF. The DNA of the CDR3 is TGTGCCAGCAGCAAAACAGTACTAGCGGGAGACACCGGGGAGCTGTTTTTT.

At least ten counts were recorded for this clonotype. The rearrangement uses TRBV9 and TRBJ2-7; D possibly matches TRBD1 or TRBD2 (5 bases each). CDR1 SGDLS and CDR2 YYNGEE come from the germline V gene. The CDR3 totals 15 residues. V dropped 0 bases and J dropped 1 base, with 11 bases sitting between them. The CDR3 loop reads CASSVGVGVSYEQYF. In nucleotides, the CDR3 is TGTGCCAGCAGCGTAGGAGTGGGGGTGTCCTACGAGCAGTACTTC.

At least ten counts were recorded for this clonotype. The V call is TRBV9, the J call TRBJ1-1; no clear D. CDR1 is SGDLS and CDR2 is YYNGEE in the germline V gene. There are 17 residues in the CDR3. Trimming removed 0 bases at V and 4 bases at J, with 19 bases between. The CDR3 sequence: CASSVGVGRKTGTEAFF. DNA of the CDR3: TGTGCCAGCAGCGTAGGGGTGGGCCGTAAGACCGGCACTGAAGCTTTCTTT. The whole variable domain, filled in from reference TRBV9 and TRBJ1-1, reads DSGVTQTPKHLITATGQRVTLRCSPRSGDLSVYWYQQSLDQGLQFLIQYYNGEERAKGNILERFSAQQFPDLHSELNLSSLELGDSALYFCASSVGVGRKTGTEAFFGQGTRLTVV.

This clonotype was observed many times. The chain joins TRBV9 to TRBJ2-1, with 8 bases lining up with TRBD2. V trimming: 1 base; J trimming: 7 bases; junction bases outside the gene matches: 7. Per germline, CDR1 SGDLS and CDR2 YYNGEE. The CDR3 has 15 residues. The CDR3 spells CASSVTSGGWNEQFF. CDR3 nucleotides: TGTGCCAGCAGCGTAACAAGCGGGGGATGGAATGAGCAGTTCTTC.

Many counts were recorded for this clonotype. This chain uses TRBV9 with TRBJ1-2; D gene unclear. The CDR3 is 15 residues long. Between the trimmed V and J ends, which lost 0 bases and 1 base, there was a span of 10 bases. Germline V lookup: CDR1 SGDLS, CDR2 YYNGEE. Written as DNA, the CDR3 is TGTGCCAGCAGCGTAGAGGCTCGCTTTAACTATGGCTACACCTTC. Encoded protein: CASSVEARFNYGYTF.

The J gene is TRBJ2-3, the V gene TRBV9; TRBD1 matches at 8 bases. This CDR3 is built from 15 residues. V trimming: 4 bases; J trimming: 2 bases; junction bases outside the gene matches: 6. Germline V gene data show CDR1 as SGDLS and CDR2 as YYNGEE. The CDR3: CASSSGQDITDTQYF. The CDR3 DNA sequence: TGTGCCAGCAGCTCGGGACAGGACATCACAGATACGCAGTATTTT.

This clonotype was recorded many times. The chain links TRBV9 to TRBJ2-2; a weak D match, TRBD1 (5 bases). The CDR3 totals 14 residues. Per the germline V gene, CDR1 is SGDLS and CDR2 is YYNGEE. Trimming shortened V by 2 bases and J by 1 base, and 6 bases separated the two germline ends. The CDR3 region has the DNA TGTGCCAGCAGCGTGCAGGGGAACACCGGGGAGCTGTTTTTT. Protein product: CASSVQGNTGELFF.

This clonotype has at least ten counts. The chain recombines TRBV9 with TRBJ2-2, with 7 positions matching TRBD1. The trim removed 2 bases at V and 4 bases at J, leaving 5 bases unmatched. This CDR3 has 15 amino acids. In germline, CDR1 is SGDLS, CDR2 YYNGEE. The CDR3 region has the DNA TGTGCCAGCAGCGTTCGACAGGGTTCCACCGGGGAGCTGTTTTTT. Translating it yields CASSVRQGSTGELFF.

In this sample, this clonotype turned up many times. The J gene is TRBJ2-3, the V gene TRBV9; a possible D gene is TRBD1 (7 bases). The CDR3 length is 16 residues. Germline-derived CDR1 and CDR2 are SGDLS and YYNGEE. V lost 0 bases and J 0 bases, leaving 11 bases between the germline ends. This chain's CDR3 is CASSVGGTVSTDTQYF. As DNA, the CDR3 is TGTGCCAGCAGCGTAGGCGGGACAGTTAGCACAGATACGCAGTATTTT. Full variable domain (missing parts from reference TRBV9 and TRBJ2-3): DSGVTQTPKHLITATGQRVTLRCSPRSGDLSVYWYQQSLDQGLQFLIQYYNGEERAKGNILERFSAQQFPDLHSELNLSSLELGDSALYFCASSVGGTVSTDTQYFGPGTRLTVL.

By frequency in the sample, this clonotype is medium-sized. The chain combines TRBV9 with TRBJ2-2; D remains ambiguous. This CDR3 comprises 14 residues. The V gene lost 5 bases and the J gene lost 2 bases, with 10 bases spanning the gap. Germline CDR1 reads SGDLS; CDR2 reads YYNGEE. CDR3: CASRQGFNTGELFF. The CDR3 DNA reads as TGTGCCAGCAGGCAAGGGTTTAACACCGGGGAGCTGTTTTTT.

This clonotype was seen at least ten times. The chain combines TRBV21-1 with TRBJ2-7; the listed D gene, TRBD2, was not tested against the DNA. TRBV21-1 is an annotated pseudogene. This CDR3 spans 15 amino acids. Written as DNA, the CDR3 is TGTGCCAGCAGCAAAGAAGGTGACGGGAGGAACGAGCAGTACTTC. This gives the protein CASSKEGDGRNEQYF.

This clonotype was recorded at least ten times. The chain couples TRBV9 to TRBJ2-2; 12 positions agree with TRBD2. Looked up from germline, CDR1 is SGDLS and CDR2 is YYNGEE. The V segment lost 2 bases and the J segment 5 bases; nucleotides outside the gene matches: 4. The CDR3 runs to 16 residues. CDR3 residues: CASSVLAGGDTGELFF. The CDR3 coding sequence is TGTGCCAGCAGCGTCCTAGCGGGAGGGGATACCGGGGAGCTGTTTTTT.

This chain uses TRBV9 with TRBJ1-2; 11 positions match TRBD1. V lost 6 bases, J lost 7 bases, and 11 bases stayed unmatched. The CDR3 is 15 amino acids. Germline V gives CDR1 SGDLS, CDR2 YYNGEE. Here the CDR3 DNA reads TGTGCCAGCACGAACTCCGGGACAGGGGGTGTTGGCTACACCTTC. This sequence encodes CASTNSGTGGVGYTF.

At least ten counts were recorded for this clonotype. This rearrangement joins TRBV9 to TRBJ2-3, with 9 bases identical to TRBD2. Trimming at V came to 0 bases and at J to 8 bases, leaving 7 bases not matched to a gene. The CDR3 has 15 residues. The germline V gene encodes CDR1 SGDLS and CDR2 YYNGEE. CDR3 bases: TGTGCCAGCAGCGTAGAAGCGGGGGGCCGGGGTACGCAGTATTTT. The encoded protein is CASSVEAGGRGTQYF.

Many counts were recorded for this clonotype. Germline and junction disagree at one end, which may indicate a read error. The chain employs TRBV9 and TRBJ2-5; D perhaps matches TRBD2 (5 bases). The CDR3 contains 18 residues. Germline assignment: CDR1 SGDLS and CDR2 YYNGEE. Here the CDR3 DNA reads TGTGCCTGCAGCGTAGGCCCCACAAGCCGGGGTATTAGGGAGACCCAGTACTTC. Its translation: CACSVGPTSRGIRETQYF.

This clonotype came up many times. The chain's CDR3 is CASSVGTGVEGYTF. The CDR3, as DNA: TGTGCCAGCAGCGTAGGTACAGGGGTTGAGGGCTACACCTTC. The V gene is TRBV9, the J gene TRBJ1-2; TRBD1 aligns across 7 bases. The CDR3 runs to 14 residues. Trimming at V came to 0 bases and at J to 8 bases, leaving 7 bases not matched to a gene. Germline V CDR1 and CDR2: SGDLS, YYNGEE.

This chain connects TRBV9 to TRBJ1-3; the D is unclear. The V end was cut by 0 bases, the J end by 3 bases, with 4 bases between. From germline, CDR1 is SGDLS and CDR2 YYNGEE. The CDR3 covers 13 residues. In DNA form, the CDR3 reads TGTGCCAGCAGCGTAGTGGATGGAAACACCATATATTTT. Encoded protein: CASSVVDGNTIYF. The whole variable domain, remainder taken from reference TRBV9 and TRBJ1-3, is DSGVTQTPKHLITATGQRVTLRCSPRSGDLSVYWYQQSLDQGLQFLIQYYNGEERAKGNILERFSAQQFPDLHSELNLSSLELGDSALYFCASSVVDGNTIYFGEGSWLTVV.

By share, this clonotype counts as medium-sized. The gene calls are TRBV9 and TRBJ1-6; maybe TRBD1 (6 bases). Trimming left V 4 bases short and J 9 bases short, with 17 bases between. From germline, CDR1 is SGDLS and CDR2 YYNGEE. The CDR3 is 15 residues long. The CDR3 DNA reads as TGTGCCAGCAGCCCAGTGGGGGCATCGGGTTCACCCCTCCACTTT. Translation: CASSPVGASGSPLHF.

This clonotype was detected many times. The chain joins TRBV9 to TRBJ2-1; 14 bases are shared with TRBD2. The CDR3 contains 13 residues. V lost 3 bases and J lost 14; bases outside the gene matches: 4. Germline values: CDR1 SGDLS, CDR2 YYNGEE. This CDR3 is CASSAGLAGEEFF. As DNA, the CDR3 is TGTGCCAGCAGCGCGGGACTAGCGGGAGAAGAGTTCTTC.